Following are 13 T cell receptor beta chains from one sample sequenced in a study of shared clonotypes between healthy human individuals. Assay: immunoSEQ multiplex PCR; the TCRdb copy retains only in-frame clones and omits some. The table includes over 2,000,000 clones, just under 95% detected once. The naive CD8 population came from CD45RO-negative cells selected for CCR7, without terminally differentiated effector memory CD45RA+ cells. The material sequenced was naive CD8+ T cells from PBMCs. The receptors here all came from a man aged 18 to 30 in good health. Some clones in this sample may be carry-over from other donors' samples.

V and J are TRBV29-1 and TRBJ2-5; D is ambiguous. TRBJ2-7 explains the end of the DNA better; the J call may be wrong. The CDR3 covers 11 residues. CDR1 is SQVTM, CDR2 ANQGSEA, per germline. The CDR3, as DNA: TGCAGCGCCTGGCTGGGTGGCGAGCAGTACTTC. Protein sequence: CSAWLGGEQYF.

V and J are TRBV19 and TRBJ2-1; 12 nucleotides align to TRBD2. CDR3 length: 16 residues. Germline V gives CDR1 LNHDA, CDR2 SQIVND (reference sequence). V was pared by 6 bases and J by 4 bases, with 7 bases of the junction left unmatched. The DNA of the CDR3 is TGTGCCAGTAGGTCAAGACTAGCGGGGGTGTACAATGAGCAGTTCTTC. The encoded protein is CASRSRLAGVYNEQFF. The variable domain in full, with the rest retrieved from reference TRBV19 and TRBJ2-1, is DGGITQSPKYLFRKEGQNVTLSCEQNLNHDAMYWYRQDPGQGLRLIYYSQIVNDFQKGDIAEGYSVSREKKESFPLTVTSAQKNPTAFYLCASRSRLAGVYNEQFFGPGTRLTVL.

The V and J genes are TRBV4-2 and TRBJ1-1; D may be TRBD1 (5 bases). The germline V gene has CDR1 LGHNA and CDR2 YNFKEQ. V gave up 0 bases and J gave up 3 bases, with 17 bases separating them. CDR3 length: 17 residues. The CDR3 sequence: CASSQDTRGVLDTEAFF. Here the CDR3 DNA reads TGTGCCAGCAGCCAAGATACGAGGGGCGTTTTGGACACTGAAGCTTTCTTT.

The chain couples TRBV25-1 to TRBJ1-2, with a weak D call TRBD1 (6 bases). CDR3 size: 15 residues. The germline V gene encodes CDR1 MGHDK and CDR2 SYGVNS. V shed 4 bases and J shed 4 bases, with 16 bases lying between them. Here the CDR3 reads CASSGISKGVYGYTF. The CDR3 coding sequence is TGTGCCAGCAGTGGGATAAGTAAGGGGGTCTATGGCTACACCTTC.

This clone was counted only a few times. The chain is built from TRBV2 and TRBJ1-4; D unresolved. Germline lookup yields CDR1 SNHLY and CDR2 FYNNEI. The CDR3 is 13 residues long. Trimming cost V 3 bases and J 8 bases, with 10 bases left between them. The CDR3 bases are TGTGCCAGCAGTGAGGCACGTAGGGAAAAACTGTTTTTT. Its protein product is CASSEARREKLFF.

This chain uses TRBV19 with TRBJ2-5; TRBD1 might be the D (6 bases). Trimming took 6 bases from V and 4 from J, leaving 12 bases between them. The CDR3 has 13 amino acids. The germline V gene encodes CDR1 LNHDA and CDR2 SQIVND (reference sequence). The chain's CDR3 is CASSGEDRETQYF. The CDR3 DNA reads TGTGCCAGTAGCGGAGAGGACAGAGAGACCCAGTACTTC.

This clone has only one observation. The chain has TRBV27 and TRBJ2-2; no definite D call. The CDR3 is 16 residues long. V was shortened by 2 bases and J by 6 bases, with 16 bases between the two germline ends. Germline V gene data show CDR1 as MNHEY and CDR2 as SMNVEV (reference sequence). CDR3 DNA: TGTGCCAGCAGTTTACTGAGTCCGGTAACCTCCGGGGAGCTGTTTTTT. It codes for CASSLLSPVTSGELFF.

The chain combines TRBV7-2 with TRBJ2-7; tentatively, D is TRBD2 (6 bases). Germline V gene data show CDR1 as SGHTA and CDR2 as FQGNSA. Trimming took off 4 bases at V and 2 bases at J, with 15 bases between the two ends. The CDR3 is 15 amino acids. The DNA of the CDR3 is TGTGCCAGCAGCTCCCGGGACTCCGACGCCTACGAGCAGTACTTC. This translates into CASSSRDSDAYEQYF.

This chain links TRBV5-6 with TRBJ2-3; D tentatively reads TRBD1 or TRBD2 (6 bases each). The CDR3 extends over 17 amino acids. V lost 1 base, J lost 8 bases, and 23 bases lay in between. Per germline, CDR1 SGHDT and CDR2 YYEEEE. The CDR3 sequence: CASSLYEGGGDDITQYF. CDR3 sequence (DNA): TGTGCCAGCAGCTTGTACGAGGGGGGCGGTGATGATATTACGCAGTATTTT. Full variable domain (missing parts from reference TRBV5-6 and TRBJ2-3): DAGVTQSPTHLIKTRGQQVTLRCSPKSGHDTVSWYQQALGQGPQFIFQYYEEEERQRGNFPDRFSGHQFPNYSSELNVNALLLGDSALYLCASSLYEGGGDDITQYFGPGTRLTVL.

The V call is TRBV29-1, the J call TRBJ2-1; TRBD2 aligns across 10 bases. Germline V CDR1 and CDR2: SQVTM, ANQGSEA. V dropped 7 bases and J dropped 0; count of bases not matched to a gene: 9. The CDR3 covers 16 residues. DNA for the CDR3: TGCAGCGCCCGGAGCGGGGGGGCTTCCTCCTACAATGAGCAGTTCTTC. It yields the protein CSARSGGASSYNEQFF.

The V call is TRBV7-6, the J call TRBJ2-5, with D perhaps TRBD1 (6 bases). The germline V gene has CDR1 SGHVS and CDR2 FNYEAQ. Trimming took off 3 bases at V and 5 bases at J, with 19 bases between the two ends. This CDR3 region has 16 residues. CDR3 protein: CASSFGSRGPMETQYF. Here the CDR3 DNA reads TGTGCCAGCAGCTTCGGTTCCAGGGGCCCTATGGAGACCCAGTACTTC.

Points on this clone: At the DNA level, this CDR3 is encoded by other sequences in the same sample as well. J is TRBJ1-1 and V is TRBV5-5; D remains unclear. The CDR3 contains 11 residues. Germline values: CDR1 SGHKS, CDR2 YYEKEE (reference sequence). V was shortened by 5 bases and J by 4 bases, with 6 bases between the two germline ends. CDR3 sequence reads: CASREGTEAFF. CDR3 in DNA: TGTGCCAGCAGGGAAGGCACTGAAGCTTTCTTT.

V is TRBV7-3 and J is TRBJ1-1; a weak D match, TRBD1 (5 bases). This CDR3 is built from 14 residues. The V end lost 5 bases, the J end lost 0 bases, and 10 bases lay between the germline ends. The germline V gene encodes CDR1 SGHTA and CDR2 FQGTGA. This CDR3 reads CASSHGGLNTEAFF. The CDR3 DNA reads TGTGCCAGCAGCCACGGGGGGTTGAACACTGAAGCTTTCTTT.